A selection of T cell receptor beta chains follows, all from one sample in a study of blood T cell repertoires in COVID-19. Some clones are missing from TCRdb's copy, which holds only in-frame ones; the method was immunoSEQ multiplex PCR. The sample carries around 250,000 clones, roughly 90% recorded once. The material sequenced was peripheral blood. These receptors were taken from a woman in her thirties or forties who had recovered from COVID-19. The CDR3 runs from the conserved cysteine through the conserved F or W. D genes are given only for firm matches. The listing skips clone size in some rows; elsewhere it reads once, few, many or a size class.

abundance: .
j_gene: TRBJ2-3
v_gene: TRBV9
d_gene: .
CDR3nt: TGTGCCAGCAGCGTAGGGTCTAGCAGTACCACAGATACGCAGTATTTT
CDR3aa: CASSVGSSSTTDTQYF

abundance: .
j_gene: TRBJ1-1
v_gene: TRBV6-5
d_gene: TRBD1
CDR3nt: TGTGCCAGCAGTTACGGCACAGGGGTAGGCACTGAAGCTTTCTTT
CDR3aa: CASSYGTGVGTEAFF

abundance: .
j_gene: TRBJ2-3
v_gene: TRBV27
d_gene: TRBD1
CDR3nt: TGTGCCAGCACCATACGCCCAGGGACAGCCTTTAGCACAGATACGCAGTATTTT
CDR3aa: CASTIRPGTAFSTDTQYF

abundance: .
j_gene: TRBJ2-7
v_gene: TRBV29-1
d_gene: TRBD1
CDR3nt: TGCAGCGTTGCCGGGACAGGGGGCGAGCAGTACTTC
CDR3aa: CSVAGTGGEQYF

abundance: .
j_gene: TRBJ2-1
v_gene: TRBV18
d_gene: .
CDR3nt: TGTGCCAGCTCACCAACTGTAGCGGAAATAAGCTCCTACAATGAGCAGTTCTTC
CDR3aa: CASSPTVAEISSYNEQFF

abundance: .
j_gene: TRBJ2-4
v_gene: TRBV7-2
d_gene: .
CDR3nt: TGTGCCAGCAGCTTGGATCCAGGGGCCAAAAACATTCAGTACTTC
CDR3aa: CASSLDPGAKNIQYF

abundance: .
j_gene: TRBJ2-5
v_gene: TRBV18
d_gene: .
CDR3nt: TGTGCCAGCTCAACTAGCTATCCCGAAGGGGAGACCCAGTACTTC
CDR3aa: CASSTSYPEGETQYF

abundance: few
j_gene: TRBJ2-1
v_gene: TRBV4-2
d_gene: TRBD2
CDR3nt: TGTGCCAGCAGCCAATGGCCTGAGCGGGAGGGCAATGAGCAGTTCTTC
CDR3aa: CASSQWPEREGNEQFF

abundance: .
j_gene: TRBJ2-5
v_gene: TRBV18
d_gene: .
CDR3nt: TGTGCCAGCTCACCACCCATGGGAGTTCAAGAGACCCAGTACTTC
CDR3aa: CASSPPMGVQETQYF

abundance: .
j_gene: TRBJ2-7
v_gene: TRBV6-2/TRBV6-3
d_gene: .
CDR3nt: TGTGCCAGCAGCATCCTCATTGGCCCCTTTACCTACGAGCAGTACTTC
CDR3aa: CASSILIGPFTYEQYF

abundance: .
j_gene: TRBJ1-2
v_gene: TRBV15
d_gene: TRBD1
CDR3nt: TGTGCCACCAGCAGAACCGACAGGGGAACCTATGGCTACACCTTC
CDR3aa: CATSRTDRGTYGYTF

abundance: .
j_gene: TRBJ2-7
v_gene: TRBV30
d_gene: .
CDR3nt: TGTGCCTGGCAAAGAAATACTCTCGAGCAGTACTTC
CDR3aa: CAWQRNTLEQYF

abundance: .
j_gene: TRBJ2-7
v_gene: TRBV6-5
d_gene: .
CDR3nt: TGTGCCAGCAGGAGGGGAGGGGGAGTCTACGAGCAGTACTTC
CDR3aa: CASRRGGGVYEQYF

abundance: .
j_gene: TRBJ2-7
v_gene: TRBV7-9
d_gene: TRBD1
CDR3nt: TGTGCCAGCCTCCGGGACAGTTCCTACGAGCAGTACTTC
CDR3aa: CASLRDSSYEQYF

abundance: .
j_gene: TRBJ2-2
v_gene: TRBV18
d_gene: .
CDR3nt: TGTGCCAGCTCATGGGAAGAGGGTTCCGGGGAGCTGTTTTTT
CDR3aa: CASSWEEGSGELFF

abundance: few
j_gene: TRBJ1-1
v_gene: TRBV7-3
d_gene: .
CDR3nt: TGTGCCAGCAGCTCGTCCGGGACTGACAACACTGAAGCTTTCTTT
CDR3aa: CASSSSGTDNTEAFF

abundance: .
j_gene: TRBJ2-2
v_gene: TRBV27
d_gene: .
CDR3nt: TGTGCCAGCAGTTTGTGGGGGCCCGGGACCTACAATTCGAACACCGGGGAGCTGTTTTTT
CDR3aa: CASSLWGPGTYNSNTGELFF

abundance: .
j_gene: TRBJ2-7
v_gene: TRBV6-5
d_gene: .
CDR3nt: TGTGCCAGCAGTTACTCGGCTGACGAGCAGTACTTC
CDR3aa: CASSYSADEQYF

abundance: .
j_gene: TRBJ2-3
v_gene: TRBV7-9
d_gene: .
CDR3nt: TGTGCCAGCAGCTTAGGATTAGCGGAGTGGGGAGATACGCAGTATTTT
CDR3aa: CASSLGLAEWGDTQYF

abundance: .
j_gene: TRBJ2-7
v_gene: TRBV28
d_gene: .
CDR3nt: TGTGCCAGCAGTTCCGGACGGGGCTCCTACGAGCAGTACTTC
CDR3aa: CASSSGRGSYEQYF

abundance: .
j_gene: TRBJ1-4
v_gene: TRBV15
d_gene: .
CDR3nt: TGTGCCACCAGCAGAGGGGCACAGGCAACTAATGAAAAACTGTTTTTT
CDR3aa: CATSRGAQATNEKLFF

abundance: .
j_gene: TRBJ2-5
v_gene: TRBV7-9
d_gene: .
CDR3nt: TGTGCCAGCAGCTTAGGGACAGCGCCCAACCAAGAGACCCAGTACTTC
CDR3aa: CASSLGTAPNQETQYF

abundance: once
j_gene: TRBJ2-3
v_gene: TRBV7-9
d_gene: TRBD2
CDR3nt: TGTGCCAGCAGCTTCCCGAGACTAGCCAGCACAGATACGCAGTATTTT
CDR3aa: CASSFPRLASTDTQYF

abundance: once
j_gene: TRBJ2-7
v_gene: TRBV10-3
d_gene: .
CDR3nt: TGTGCCATCAGCGGGACTTCCTCCTACGAGCAGTACTTC
CDR3aa: CAISGTSSYEQYF

abundance: .
j_gene: TRBJ2-5
v_gene: TRBV18
d_gene: TRBD2
CDR3nt: TGTGCCAGCTCACCGGGACTAGCGGGATGGGAGTACCAAGAGACCCAGTACTTC
CDR3aa: CASSPGLAGWEYQETQYF

abundance: .
j_gene: TRBJ1-6
v_gene: TRBV3-1/TRBV3-2
d_gene: TRBD1
CDR3nt: TGTGCCAGCAGCCAGTTTGGACAGGGCAGGGATTCACCCCTCCACTTT
CDR3aa: CASSQFGQGRDSPLHF

abundance: once
j_gene: TRBJ2-3
v_gene: TRBV27
d_gene: .
CDR3nt: TGTGCCAGCAGTCGTCTAACAGATACGCAGTATTTT
CDR3aa: CASSRLTDTQYF

abundance: few
j_gene: TRBJ2-1
v_gene: TRBV29-1
d_gene: TRBD2
CDR3nt: TGCAGCGTTGAGGGACTAGCGGGAGAACGCAATGAGCAGTTCTTC
CDR3aa: CSVEGLAGERNEQFF

abundance: few
j_gene: TRBJ2-7
v_gene: TRBV28
d_gene: .
CDR3nt: TGTGCCAGCGGCCTGGAGGGCGAGCAGTACTTC
CDR3aa: CASGLEGEQYF

abundance: .
j_gene: TRBJ2-7
v_gene: TRBV27
d_gene: TRBD1
CDR3nt: TGTGCCAGCAGTCCTCAGACAGGGGGTCAGTACGAGCAGTACTTC
CDR3aa: CASSPQTGGQYEQYF